These 8 T cell receptor beta chains came from one sample sequenced in a study of CD8 T cells in ankylosing spondylitis. Findings and limits, study-wide: For ankylosing spondylitis blood, a TCR beta motif of 7 to 9 highly homologous variants appeared characteristic.

TCRdb analysed the 5' RACE reads with MiXCR anew, one entry per CDR3 protein. There are hundreds of thousands of distinct CDR3 sequences in the sample; 9.5% to 15% occur only once, and 6.8% lies in the top ten. Antigen specificity for these receptors is unknown. The sample consisted of blood, either unsorted or a sorted T cell fraction (not recorded which). These TCRs come from a male donor with ankylosing spondylitis.

This clonotype was counted between two and nine times. The V and J genes are TRBV18 and TRBJ1-6, with 7 bases identical to TRBD1. CDR1 KGHSH and CDR2 LQKENI come from the germline V gene. V was clipped by 3 bases and J by 13 bases; unmatched bases: 9. CDR3 size: 14 residues. The CDR3 DNA sequence: TGTGCCAGCTCACCCGAGACAGGGACCGTCCCCCTCCACTTT. Translation: CASSPETGTVPLHF.

V is TRBV20-1 and J is TRBJ2-7; no clear D. V gave up 0 bases and J gave up 2 bases, with 26 bases separating them. The CDR3 consists of 19 residues. In germline, CDR1 is DFQATT, CDR2 SNEGSKA (reference sequence). The CDR3 region has the DNA TGCAGTGCTAGAGATGAATCCCAGAGCTCCTCCTCGGACCCCTACGAGCAGTACTTC. Its protein is CSARDESQSSSSDPYEQYF.

This clonotype was counted many times. The J gene is TRBJ1-4, the V gene TRBV5-1; unclear D gene. The CDR3 consists of 14 residues. The V end was cut by 1 base, the J end by 10 bases, with 14 bases between. Germline lookup yields CDR1 SGHRS and CDR2 YFSETQ. The chain's CDR3 is CASSLYTREGKLFF. In DNA, the CDR3 is TGCGCCAGCAGCTTGTACACCCGAGAGGGAAAACTGTTTTTT.

This clonotype was detected only a few times. The chain uses TRBV20-1 and TRBJ2-5; 7 nucleotides align to TRBD2. The CDR3 spans 15 residues. The germline CDR1 and CDR2 sequences are DFQATT and SNEGSKA (reference sequence). Losses at the gene ends were 3 bases for V and 4 bases for J; bases not matched to a gene: 11. CDR3 amino acids: CSARPRRGVGETQYF. In nucleotides, the CDR3 is TGCAGTGCTAGGCCGCGCCGGGGGGTCGGAGAGACCCAGTACTTC.

The chain carries TRBV25-1 and TRBJ2-7; 9 positions match TRBD1. The CDR3 is 14 amino acids. V lost 6 bases and J lost 0; bases outside the gene matches: 3. Germline loops: CDR1 MGHDK, CDR2 SYGVNS. The CDR3 loop is CASRGTGSSYEQYV. Here the CDR3 DNA reads TGTGCCAGCAGGGGGACAGGGAGCTCCTACGAGCAGTACGTC.

This clonotype was detected a few times. This chain joins TRBV15 and TRBJ2-3; D may be TRBD1 or TRBD2 (5 bases each). Germline lookup yields CDR1 LNHNV and CDR2 YYDKDF (reference sequence). V gave up 5 bases and J gave up 1 base, with 16 bases separating them. The CDR3 spans 16 residues. The CDR3 here is CATSPLRDVRTDTQYF. CDR3 coding DNA: TGTGCCACCAGCCCACTCCGGGACGTACGCACAGATACGCAGTATTTT.

This clonotype was counted many times. The genes are TRBV12-3 or TRBV12-4 and TRBJ2-1, with TRBD1 identical over 7 bases. The junction had 12 bases not matched to a gene; V was cut back by 6 bases and J by 4 bases. The CDR3 sequence is 16 residues long. For the CDR3, the DNA is TGTGCCAGCAGCGCTCGGAGGCAGGGGGATTACAATGAGCAGTTCTTC. This gives the protein CASSARRQGDYNEQFF.

The chain carries TRBV6-2 or TRBV6-3 and TRBJ2-1, with 8 positions matching TRBD2. After removal of 7 bases from V and 2 bases from J, the junction contained 16 bases not matched to a gene. There are 18 residues in the CDR3. The V gene's germline CDR1 is MNHEY and CDR2 SVGEGT. CDR3 loop: CASKLLPSGRGTYNEQFF. Written as DNA, the CDR3 is TGTGCCAGCAAATTACTCCCAAGCGGGAGAGGGACCTACAATGAGCAGTTCTTC.